These 16 T cell receptor beta chains came from one sample sequenced in a study of beta chain features in type 1 diabetes. cDNA synthesis used the whole RNA isolate, giving expressed TCRB sequences. Repertoires were generated with immunoSEQ multiplex PCR, while TCRdb's copy carries only in-frame clones and drops some. Of about 150,000 clones in the sample, 11% were seen once. The sequenced sample was central memory CD4+ T cells from blood. These receptor sequences come from a man between 18 and 35 years old in good health.

The chain combines TRBV4-3 with TRBJ2-1; D perhaps matches TRBD2 (7 bases). V was shortened by 0 bases and J by 4 bases, with 19 bases between the two germline ends. This CDR3 comprises 18 residues. Germline V gives CDR1 LGHNA, CDR2 YSLEER. DNA for the CDR3: TGCGCCAGCAGCCAAGATTCCGGGGGGCGGAGGGGATACAATGAGCAGTTCTTC. Its protein is CASSQDSGGRRGYNEQFF.

Only a few counts were recorded for this clone. For the CDR3, the DNA is TGTGCCAGCAGCTTAGGTGGTAGCCCTGGCGAGCAGTACTTC. Translating gives CASSLGGSPGEQYF. The chain carries TRBV7-8 and TRBJ2-7; D remains ambiguous. The CDR3 is 14 amino acids. Per germline, CDR1 SGHVS and CDR2 FQNEAQ. Trimming removed 1 base at V and 6 bases at J, with 13 bases between.

This clone showed up just a few times. The genes are TRBV29-1 and TRBJ1-3; D remains ambiguous. The CDR3 contains 13 residues. V lost 4 bases and J 0 bases, leaving 7 bases between the germline ends. Germline V gives CDR1 SQVTM, CDR2 ANQGSEA. CDR3 protein: CSVGALSGNTIYF. The CDR3 coding sequence is TGCAGCGTTGGAGCCCTCTCTGGAAACACCATATATTTT.

The rearrangement joins TRBV7-2 to TRBJ2-1; the D gene could be TRBD1 or TRBD2 (5 bases each). V was pared by 2 bases and J by 10 bases, with 18 bases between. Per the germline V gene, CDR1 is SGHTA and CDR2 is FQGNSA. This CDR3 is built from 15 residues. The CDR3 nucleotides read TGTGCCAGCAGCTTATTTGGGGCGGTTCGGGGAGAGCAGTTCTTC. It yields the protein CASSLFGAVRGEQFF.

V and J are TRBV27 and TRBJ1-5, with 9 bases fitting TRBD1. The CDR3 runs to 15 residues. Germline V gene sequence: CDR1 MNHEY, CDR2 SMNVEV (reference sequence). V gave up 4 bases and J gave up 6 bases; unmatched junction bases: 7. Here the CDR3 DNA reads TGTGCCAGCAGTTCCCTGGGACAGGGTGTTCAGCCCCAGCATTTT. Its translation is CASSSLGQGVQPQHF.

This clone was detected only a few times. V usage is TRBV19 and J usage is TRBJ2-1; 11 bases are shared with TRBD2. The J segment lost 6 bases and the V segment lost 3 bases, leaving 1 base of the junction unmatched. CDR3 size: 14 residues. Germline V gene data show CDR1 as LNHDA and CDR2 as SQIVND (reference sequence). As DNA, the CDR3 is TGTGCCAGTAGTATTAGCGGGAGGGCCAATGAGCAGTTCTTC. Protein sequence: CASSISGRANEQFF.

A few counts support this clone. The chain combines TRBV20-1 with TRBJ1-1, with D hard to call. The germline V gene has CDR1 DFQATT and CDR2 SNEGSKA (reference sequence). The CDR3 is made up of 9 amino acids. The CDR3 bases are TGCAGGGTCCACATGAGAGCTTTCTTT. This gives the protein CRVHMRAFF.

V gene TRBV11-1 combines with J gene TRBJ2-7, with TRBD1 as a possible D gene (5 bases). The CDR3 covers 18 residues. The germline V gene encodes CDR1 SGHAT and CDR2 FQDESV (reference sequence). Trimming removed 5 bases at V and 0 bases at J, with 23 bases between. This CDR3 is CASSLTGKRLVSSYEQYF. In DNA, the CDR3 is TGTGCCAGCAGCCTTACAGGTAAAAGGCTAGTCAGCTCCTACGAGCAGTACTTC.

This clone was recorded a few times. CDR3 residues: CASSLGTGNTGELFF. For the CDR3, the DNA is TGTGCCAGCAGCTTGGGGACAGGGAACACCGGGGAGCTGTTTTTT. V usage is TRBV5-6 and J usage is TRBJ2-2, with TRBD1 identical over 7 bases. The CDR3 extends over 15 amino acids. CDR1 is SGHDT and CDR2 is YYEEEE in the germline V gene. The trim removed 0 bases at V and 1 base at J, leaving 0 bases unmatched.

The chain couples TRBV30 to TRBJ2-7, with D perhaps given as TRBD1 or TRBD2 (6 bases each). The CDR3 is 16 residues long. Trimming left V 4 bases short and J 0 bases short, with 19 bases between. Germline V gene lookup returns CDR1 GTSNPN and CDR2 SVGIG (reference sequence). In DNA form, the CDR3 reads TGTGCCTGGAAAGGTGTGGGGGGCCCACACTCCTACGAGCAGTACTTC. As protein: CAWKGVGGPHSYEQYF.

This clone has more than one count but fewer than ten. This rearrangement joins TRBV30 to TRBJ1-6; D uncertain. Trimming took 4 bases from V and 8 from J, leaving 3 bases between them. Germline V gives CDR1 GTSNPN, CDR2 SVGIG (reference sequence). The CDR3 is 10 amino acids. CDR3 sequence: CAWTHSPLHF. The CDR3 nucleotides read TGTGCCTGGACCCATTCACCCCTCCACTTT.

The V call is TRBV28, the J call TRBJ2-7, with 7 positions matching TRBD2. Trimming removed 8 bases from V and 4 bases from J; junction bases left unmatched: 8. The CDR3 is made up of 13 amino acids. Germline V gene sequence: CDR1 MDHEN, CDR2 SYDVKM. CDR3 in DNA: TGTGCCAGCGCTGGGAGGGGCGGGTACGAGCAGTACTTC. The encoded protein is CASAGRGGYEQYF. Based on the CDR3 plus reference TRBV28 and TRBJ2-7, the full variable domain is DVKVTQSSRYLVKRTGEKVFLECVQDMDHENMFWYRQDPGLGLRLIYFSYDVKMKEKGDIPEGYSVSREKKERFSLILESASTNQTSMYLCASAGRGGYEQYFGPGTRLTVT.

Only a few counts were recorded for this clone. The rearrangement uses TRBV7-3 and TRBJ2-1; D is undetermined. The V end lost 2 bases, the J end lost 10 bases, and 12 bases lay between the germline ends. In germline, CDR1 is SGHTA, CDR2 FQGTGA. The CDR3 spans 13 residues. CDR3 nucleotides: TGTGCCAGCAGCTTATCGACCAACCGGGAGCAGTTCTTC. Its protein is CASSLSTNREQFF.

The rearrangement links TRBV5-4 to TRBJ2-1, with TRBD2 identical over 8 bases. This CDR3 contains 16 residues. With 0 bases clipped from V and 3 bases from J, the junction kept 5 bases outside the gene matches. Germline V gene lookup returns CDR1 SGHNT and CDR2 YYREEE (reference sequence). DNA for the CDR3: TGTGCCAGCAGCTTGGGACTAGCGTCGGTCTACAATGAGCAGTTCTTC. It specifies CASSLGLASVYNEQFF.

The chain has TRBV14 and TRBJ2-5, with D unclear. V dropped 4 bases and J dropped 5 bases, with 11 bases sitting between them. The CDR3 is 13 amino acids. CDR1 is SGHDN and CDR2 is FVKESK in the germline V gene. CDR3 sequence reads: CASSPRLGETQYF. CDR3 DNA sequence: TGTGCCAGCAGCCCACGACTCGGGGAGACCCAGTACTTC.

This clone was found a few times. This chain joins TRBV9 and TRBJ2-5; 7 bases are a match to TRBD2. Germline trimming cut 4 bases from V and 3 bases from J; bases unmatched to any gene: 6. The V gene's germline CDR1 is SGDLS and CDR2 YYNGEE. CDR3 length equals 14 residues. CDR3 residues: CASSYQLAEETQYF. The CDR3 DNA sequence: TGTGCCAGCAGCTATCAGCTAGCGGAAGAGACCCAGTACTTC.